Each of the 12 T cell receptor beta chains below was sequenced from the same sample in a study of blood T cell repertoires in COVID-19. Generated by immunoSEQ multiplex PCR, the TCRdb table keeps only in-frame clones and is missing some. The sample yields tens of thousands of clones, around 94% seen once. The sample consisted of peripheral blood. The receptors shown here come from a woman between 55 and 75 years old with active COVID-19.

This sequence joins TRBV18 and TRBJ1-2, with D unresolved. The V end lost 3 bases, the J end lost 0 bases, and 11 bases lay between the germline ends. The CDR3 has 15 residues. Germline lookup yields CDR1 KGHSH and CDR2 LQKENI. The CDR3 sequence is CASSPPDFTNYGYTF. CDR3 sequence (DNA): TGTGCCAGCTCACCCCCGGACTTTACTAACTATGGCTACACCTTC.

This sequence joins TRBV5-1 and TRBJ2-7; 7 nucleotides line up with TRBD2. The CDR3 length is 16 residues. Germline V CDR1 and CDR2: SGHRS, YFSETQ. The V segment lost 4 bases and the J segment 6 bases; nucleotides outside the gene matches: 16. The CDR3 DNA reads TGCGCCAGCAGCACCTTATCTGGCGGGAGCTCGAGCGAGCAGTACTTC. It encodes CASSTLSGGSSSEQYF.

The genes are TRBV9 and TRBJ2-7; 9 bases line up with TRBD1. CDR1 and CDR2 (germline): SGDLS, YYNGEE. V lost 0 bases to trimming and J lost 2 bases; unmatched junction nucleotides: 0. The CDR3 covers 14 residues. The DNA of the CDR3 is TGTGCCAGCAGCGTAGGGACAGGGGCCTACGAGCAGTACTTC. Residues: CASSVGTGAYEQYF. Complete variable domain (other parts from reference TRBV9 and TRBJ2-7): DSGVTQTPKHLITATGQRVTLRCSPRSGDLSVYWYQQSLDQGLQFLIQYYNGEERAKGNILERFSAQQFPDLHSELNLSSLELGDSALYFCASSVGTGAYEQYFGPGTRLTVT.

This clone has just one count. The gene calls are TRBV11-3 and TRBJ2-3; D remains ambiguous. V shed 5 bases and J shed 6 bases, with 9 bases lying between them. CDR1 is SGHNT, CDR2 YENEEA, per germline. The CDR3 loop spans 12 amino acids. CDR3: CASSPLGDTQYF. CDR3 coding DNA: TGTGCCAGCAGCCCCCTCGGGGATACGCAGTATTTT.

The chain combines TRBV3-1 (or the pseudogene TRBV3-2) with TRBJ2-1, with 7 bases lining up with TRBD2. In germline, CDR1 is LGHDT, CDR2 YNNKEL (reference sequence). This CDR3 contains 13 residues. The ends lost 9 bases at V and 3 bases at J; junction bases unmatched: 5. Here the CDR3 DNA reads TGTGCCAGTAATCGGGGGGACTACAATGAGCAGTTCTTC. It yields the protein CASNRGDYNEQFF.

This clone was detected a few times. The CDR3 loop is CATGGRMNTGELFF. In DNA form, the CDR3 reads TGTGCCACCGGGGGGCGGATGAACACCGGGGAGCTGTTTTTT. The chain employs TRBV3-1 (or the pseudogene TRBV3-2) and TRBJ2-2; TRBD2 might be the D (7 bases). The germline V gene encodes CDR1 LGHDT and CDR2 YNNKEL (reference sequence). The CDR3 extends over 14 amino acids. Trimming removed 10 bases from V and 1 base from J, with 13 bases in between.

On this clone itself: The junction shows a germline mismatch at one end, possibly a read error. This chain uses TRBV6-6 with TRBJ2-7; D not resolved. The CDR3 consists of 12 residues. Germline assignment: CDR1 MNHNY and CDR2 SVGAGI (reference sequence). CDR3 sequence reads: CAGSPLAYEQYF. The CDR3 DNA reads TGTGCCGGCAGCCCACTCGCGTACGAGCAGTACTTC.

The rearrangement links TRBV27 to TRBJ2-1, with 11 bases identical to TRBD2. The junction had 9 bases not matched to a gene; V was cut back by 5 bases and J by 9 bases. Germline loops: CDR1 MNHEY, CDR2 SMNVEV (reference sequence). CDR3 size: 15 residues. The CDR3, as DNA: TGTGCCAGCAGTCGTGCCTTAGCGGGAGGGGGTGAGCAGTTCTTC. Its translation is CASSRALAGGGEQFF.

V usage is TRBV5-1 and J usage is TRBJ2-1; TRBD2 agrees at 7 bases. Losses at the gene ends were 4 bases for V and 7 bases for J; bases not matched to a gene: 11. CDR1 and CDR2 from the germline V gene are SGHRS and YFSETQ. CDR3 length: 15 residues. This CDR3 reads CASSTEGLGGNEQFF. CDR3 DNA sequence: TGCGCCAGCAGCACAGAAGGACTAGGAGGGAATGAGCAGTTCTTC. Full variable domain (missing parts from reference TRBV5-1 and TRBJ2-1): KAGVTQTPRYLIKTRGQQVTLSCSPISGHRSVSWYQQTPGQGLQFLFEYFSETQRNKGNFPGRFSGRQFSNSRSEMNVSTLELGDSALYLCASSTEGLGGNEQFFGPGTRLTVL.

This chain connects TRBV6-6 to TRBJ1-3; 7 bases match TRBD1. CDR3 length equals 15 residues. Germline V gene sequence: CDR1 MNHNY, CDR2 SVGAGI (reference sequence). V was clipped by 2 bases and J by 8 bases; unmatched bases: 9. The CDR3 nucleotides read TGTGCCAGCAGTTACAATGACAGGGTAGCGGACACCATATATTTT. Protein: CASSYNDRVADTIYF.

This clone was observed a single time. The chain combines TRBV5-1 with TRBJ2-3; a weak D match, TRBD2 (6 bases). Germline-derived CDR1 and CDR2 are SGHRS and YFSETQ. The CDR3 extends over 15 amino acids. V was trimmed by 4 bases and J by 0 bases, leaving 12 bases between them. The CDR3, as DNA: TGCGCCAGCAGCAACGGGGGAGCTAGCACAGATACGCAGTATTTT. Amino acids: CASSNGGASTDTQYF.

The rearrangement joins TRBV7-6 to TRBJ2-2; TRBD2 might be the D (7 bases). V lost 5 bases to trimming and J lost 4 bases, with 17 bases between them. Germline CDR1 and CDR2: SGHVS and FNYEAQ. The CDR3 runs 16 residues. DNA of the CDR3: TGTGCCAGCAGCGCCCGCGGGGGCCGGGGCACCGGGGAGCTGTTTTTT. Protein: CASSARGGRGTGELFF.